This TCR beta chain originates from a study of beta chain features in type 1 diabetes. Study-wide findings and caveats: Comparison showed that naive, central memory and Treg TCRB repertoires appeared more similar among patients than among healthy donors. The study notes PCR might favor shorter templates equally in patients and controls. For Type 1 diabetes patients, all four CD4+ subsets carried TCRB CDR3s that were moderately but significantly shorter.

The CDR3 is 16 residues long. J gave up 7 bases and V 3 bases, and 10 bases lay outside the gene matches. Germline-derived CDR1 and CDR2 are KGHSH and LQKENI. One heparinised blood draw, averaging around 0.12 L, came from each donor. Cell sorting via CD45RO/CCR7/CD25/CD127/CD95/CD27 was performed to obtain CD4+ naive, central memory, regulatory and stem cell-like memory cells. This clone appeared a few times. Its antigen is unknown. Expressed TCRB transcripts were sequenced because the isolated RNA had all been reverse transcribed beforehand. Method: immunoSEQ multiplex PCR; TCRdb's copy keeps in-frame clones and lacks some. The table lists 150,000 to 200,000 clones, around 9% of them singletons, with roughly 0.72% in the top ten.

This receptor was obtained from a woman in her 30s with type 1 diabetes. This rearrangement joins TRBV18 to TRBJ1-5; 9 bases fit TRBD1. Specimen: central memory CD4+ T cells from blood. CDR3 protein: CASSPIGDRVGQPQHF. The DNA of the CDR3 is TGTGCCAGCTCACCTATTGGGGACAGGGTGGGACAGCCCCAGCATTTT.